The 2 T cell receptor beta chains presented below share a single source sample, sequenced in a study of T cells in Graves' hyperthyroidism and ophthalmopathy. Amplification targeted TCR beta CDR3 regions from RNA transcripts. The HTBI primer set drove a first-round RT-PCR of the TCR CDR3. TCRdb used MiXCR to reprocess the multiplex PCR reads, holding one entry per CDR3 protein. Among under 400,000 distinct CDR3 sequences listed, 15% to 20% were seen once. The sample was blood. The origin of the receptors is a woman aged 40 to 50 with Graves' ophthalmopathy.

This clonotype has at least ten counts. V and J are TRBV28 and TRBJ1-5; D unresolved. This CDR3 is 14 amino acids long. V lost 3 bases and J lost 4, with 10 bases in between. Germline loops: CDR1 MDHEN, CDR2 SYDVKM. The CDR3 is CASSLVGGNQPQHF. The CDR3 DNA is TGTGCCAGCAGTTTGGTAGGCGGAAATCAGCCCCAGCATTTT.

This clonotype was counted ten times or more. The V call is TRBV12-3 or TRBV12-4, the J call TRBJ1-1; no clear D. There are 18 residues in the CDR3. The V gene lost 3 bases and the J gene lost 1 base, with 21 bases spanning the gap. CDR3 in DNA: TGTGCCAGCAGTTTTACGGGGTGGGGAAACATGGGGAACACTGAAGCTTTCTTT. Amino acids: CASSFTGWGNMGNTEAFF.